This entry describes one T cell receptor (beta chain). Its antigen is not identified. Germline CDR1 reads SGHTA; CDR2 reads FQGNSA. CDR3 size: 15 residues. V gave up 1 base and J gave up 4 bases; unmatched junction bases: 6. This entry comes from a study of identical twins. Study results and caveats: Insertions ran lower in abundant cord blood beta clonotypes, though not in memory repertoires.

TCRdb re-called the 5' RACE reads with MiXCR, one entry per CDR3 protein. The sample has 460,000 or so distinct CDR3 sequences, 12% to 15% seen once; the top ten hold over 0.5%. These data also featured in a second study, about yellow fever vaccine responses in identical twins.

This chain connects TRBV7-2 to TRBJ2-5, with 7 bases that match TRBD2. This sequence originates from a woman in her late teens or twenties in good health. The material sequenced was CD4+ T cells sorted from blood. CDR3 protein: CASSLVGGFGETQYF. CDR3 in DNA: TGTGCCAGCAGCTTAGTGGGAGGGTTCGGAGAGACCCAGTACTTC.